These 13 T cell receptor beta chains were sequenced from one sample in a study of cytomegalovirus exposure and HLA in healthy donors. Assay: immunoSEQ multiplex PCR; the TCRdb copy retains only in-frame clones and omits some. The sample holds more than 95,000 clones, about 87% seen once. The material sequenced was PBMCs. These receptors were obtained from a woman in her late teens or twenties in good health and CMV-seronegative.

The chain combines TRBV10-1 with TRBJ1-2; D ambiguous. Germline CDR1 WNHNN, CDR2 SYGVQD (reference sequence). This CDR3 comprises 13 residues. V shed 2 bases and J shed 4 bases, with 8 bases lying between them. CDR3 in DNA: TGCGCCAGCAGTGAGACCCCAGGCTATGGCTACACCTTC. Translating gives CASSETPGYGYTF.

This chain uses TRBV6-1 with TRBJ2-7; 10 bases line up with TRBD1. The junction had 9 bases not matched to a gene; V was cut back by 8 bases and J by 2 bases. Germline CDR1 reads MNHNS; CDR2 reads SASEGT. This CDR3 has 15 residues. In nucleotides, the CDR3 is TGTGCCAGCCCGGGACAGGGGATGGGGACCTACGAGCAGTACTTC. It is translated as CASPGQGMGTYEQYF.

The CDR3 DNA reads TGTGCCAGCAGCAGTGGACTAGCGGGATTGGACGAGCAGTACTTC. Protein sequence: CASSSGLAGLDEQYF. This chain links TRBV28 with TRBJ2-7, with TRBD2 matching 12 bases. This CDR3 region has 15 residues. Germline CDR1 and CDR2: MDHEN and SYDVKM. With 6 bases clipped from V and 5 bases from J, the junction kept 8 bases outside the gene matches.

V is TRBV11-2 and J is TRBJ2-1; D not resolved. Trimming pared 5 bases from V and 15 bases from J, leaving 20 bases between. Germline V CDR1 and CDR2: SGHAT, FQNNGV. The CDR3 covers 13 residues. The CDR3 DNA reads as TGTGCCAGCAGCCCCCCCCCTCCAGTGCTGCCGTTCTTC. Translating gives CASSPPPPVLPFF.

This chain joins TRBV27 and TRBJ2-5, with 12 bases that match TRBD2. The trim removed 0 bases at V and 4 bases at J, leaving 6 bases unmatched. The CDR3 length is 17 residues. Germline values: CDR1 MNHEY, CDR2 SMNVEV (reference sequence). CDR3 in DNA: TGTGCCAGCAGTTTATCGCGGGCTAGCGGGGGGGGAGAGACCCAGTACTTC. Its translation: CASSLSRASGGGETQYF.

J is TRBJ1-3 and V is TRBV5-1; tentative D call: TRBD1 (5 bases). CDR3 length: 15 amino acids. Germline CDR1 is SGHRS and CDR2 is YFSETQ. The V and J ends lost 0 bases and 4 bases respectively, with 11 bases between them. CDR3 nucleotide sequence: TGCGCCAGCAGCTTGGCTGGGGGGTCCGGAAACACCATATATTTT. This encodes CASSLAGGSGNTIYF.

The genes are TRBV19 and TRBJ1-4; TRBD1 aligns across 7 bases. Germline CDR1 and CDR2: LNHDA and SQIVND (reference sequence). V was clipped by 6 bases and J by 6 bases; unmatched bases: 10. The length of the CDR3 is 15 residues. The CDR3 spells CASRGTGTEDEKLFF. CDR3 nucleotide sequence: TGTGCCAGTAGGGGCACCGGGACAGAAGATGAAAAACTGTTTTTT.

The V and J genes are TRBV4-3 and TRBJ2-7; 7 bases are a match to TRBD2. After removal of 0 bases from V and 6 bases from J, the junction contained 8 bases not matched to a gene. Germline V gene data show CDR1 as LGHNA and CDR2 as YSLEER. CDR3 length: 15 residues. The CDR3 sequence: CASSQDWGGSGEQYF. The CDR3 DNA is TGCGCCAGCAGCCAAGATTGGGGGGGATCAGGCGAGCAGTACTTC.

This rearrangement joins TRBV29-1 to TRBJ2-6, with D perhaps matching TRBD1 (6 bases). Trimming took off 5 bases at V and 3 bases at J, with 20 bases between the two ends. CDR3 size: 17 residues. CDR1 and CDR2 from the germline V gene are SQVTM and ANQGSEA. The DNA of the CDR3 is TGCAGCGTTCCCGAAGGGACAACCCGGGTTGGGGCCAACGTCCTGACTTTC. It yields the protein CSVPEGTTRVGANVLTF.

The chain is built from TRBV5-6 and TRBJ2-5; 9 bases agree with TRBD2. The trim removed 1 base at V and 2 bases at J, leaving 9 bases unmatched. The CDR3 runs 17 residues. In germline, CDR1 is SGHDT, CDR2 YYEEEE. The DNA for the CDR3 is TGTGCCAGCAGCTTGAAGTTGTGGCGGGGGGGACAAGAGACCCAGTACTTC. It specifies CASSLKLWRGGQETQYF.

This sequence joins TRBV7-8 and TRBJ1-5; 7 bases are shared with TRBD1. The CDR3 contains 16 residues. CDR1 and CDR2 from the germline V gene are SGHVS and FQNEAQ. The V and J ends lost 1 base and 3 bases, in that order; junction bases with no gene match: 6. This CDR3 is CASSLVTGDLNQPQHF. The CDR3 bases are TGTGCCAGCAGCTTAGTAACAGGGGATCTCAATCAGCCCCAGCATTTT.

Here the CDR3 reads CASSYSTGGGEKLFF. In DNA, the CDR3 is TGTGCCAGCAGTTATTCGACAGGGGGCGGTGAAAAACTGTTTTTT. The chain has TRBV6-6 and TRBJ1-4; the match to TRBD1 covers 10 bases. CDR3 size: 15 residues. Trimming took 3 bases from V and 7 from J; bases not matched to a gene: 5. Germline V CDR1 and CDR2: MNHNY, SVGAGI (reference sequence).

The J gene is TRBJ1-5, the V gene TRBV28; D might be TRBD1 (5 bases). Germline assignment: CDR1 MDHEN and CDR2 SYDVKM. V was shortened by 6 bases and J by 0 bases, with 9 bases between the two germline ends. The CDR3 runs 14 residues. CDR3 sequence (DNA): TGTGCCAGCAGGCAGGGCCTTAGCAATCAGCCCCAGCATTTT. Translated: CASRQGLSNQPQHF.